The clone carrying this TCR beta chain was recorded at least ten times. The data originate from a study of read filtering for tumor transcriptome and immune sequencing. Study-level background: Roughly 8 patients were R-ISS I, 16 were R-ISS II, about seven were R-ISS III. RNA-seq yielded only about 75 to 1,400 TCR reads, IR-seq about 3.5 to 11 million.

Germline V gene sequence: CDR1 MNHEY, CDR2 SVGAGI. The CDR3 consists of 13 residues. The V end was cut by 6 bases, the J end by 0 bases, with 8 bases between. From roughly 390 ng of RNA, a library with molecular barcoded alpha/delta and beta/gamma adaptors was made. Via MiXCR, TCRdb re-called the reads, giving one row per CDR3 protein. Here the sample spans some 38,000 distinct CDR3 sequences, roughly an eighth being singletons. Sequenced input: a population of CD138-negative cells sorted from bone marrow. This chain uses TRBV6-5 with TRBJ1-1; no clear D gene. The source is a donor over 35 with multiple myeloma. The chain's CDR3 is CASRLRVNTEAFF. The DNA of the CDR3 is TGTGCCAGCAGACTCCGGGTGAACACTGAAGCTTTCTTT.